The next 14 T cell receptor beta chains were all read from a single sample in a study of blood T cell repertoires in COVID-19. The protocol was immunoSEQ multiplex PCR, while the TCRdb copy is restricted to in-frame clones and leaves out a portion. The sample lists 350,000 to 400,000 clones, approximately 88% occurring once. The sequencing sample was made of peripheral blood. The receptor source for this set is a woman younger than 45 with COVID-19, enrolled during active disease.

The CDR3 sequence: CASSLAGGTDTQYF. CDR3 in DNA: TGTGCCAGCAGTCTAGCGGGGGGCACAGATACGCAGTATTTT. This chain links TRBV6-2 or TRBV6-3 with TRBJ2-3; 10 bases are a match to TRBD2. Germline V CDR1 and CDR2: MNHEY, SVGEGT. The CDR3 has 14 residues. Germline trimming cut 5 bases from V and 1 base from J; bases unmatched to any gene: 0.

The chain combines TRBV4-3 with TRBJ1-1; 8 nucleotides match TRBD1. The CDR3 is made up of 15 amino acids. V shed 4 bases and J 0 bases; nucleotides not matched to a gene: 4. Looked up from germline, CDR1 is LGHNA and CDR2 is YSLEER. CDR3 amino acids: CASSRMGQVNTEAFF. For the CDR3, the DNA is TGCGCCAGCAGCCGAATGGGACAGGTGAACACTGAAGCTTTCTTT.

CDR3 coding DNA: TGTGCCAGCAGCTTAAGGGGCGGGGATCAGCCCCAGCATTTT. Translated: CASSLRGGDQPQHF. The chain carries TRBV7-8 and TRBJ1-5; D might be TRBD1 (5 bases). CDR3 length equals 14 residues. Trimming took 2 bases from V and 5 from J, leaving 10 bases between them. Germline V CDR1 and CDR2: SGHVS, FQNEAQ.

The chain recombines TRBV2 with TRBJ2-7; 11 bases are a match to TRBD2. The ends lost 2 bases at V and 5 bases at J; junction bases unmatched: 5. Germline assignment: CDR1 SNHLY and CDR2 FYNNEI. This CDR3 region has 15 residues. The CDR3 protein is CASSERTSGYDEQYF. DNA of the CDR3: TGTGCCAGCAGTGAAAGGACTAGCGGGTATGACGAGCAGTACTTC.

The chain couples TRBV5-6 to TRBJ2-7, with D perhaps matching TRBD2 (5 bases). CDR1 and CDR2 from the germline V gene are SGHDT and YYEEEE. The CDR3 is 15 amino acids. The V end lost 6 bases, the J end lost 0 bases, and 16 bases lay between the germline ends. CDR3 amino acids: CASTRWGDDSYEQYV. The CDR3 coding sequence is TGTGCCAGCACCCGATGGGGAGATGACTCCTACGAGCAGTACGTC.

The chain uses TRBV18 and TRBJ1-5; D uncertain. The germline gives CDR1 KGHSH, CDR2 LQKENI. This CDR3 contains 14 residues. The V end was cut by 5 bases, the J end by 0 bases, with 8 bases between. CDR3 DNA sequence: TGTGCCAGCTCATCCACAGCTAGCAATCAGCCCCAGCATTTT. Protein: CASSSTASNQPQHF.

The CDR3 region is CASSLAGLVGTDTQYF. The DNA of the CDR3 is TGTGCCAGCAGCTTGGCAGGGTTGGTTGGCACAGATACGCAGTATTTT. The chain couples TRBV5-5 to TRBJ2-3; maybe TRBD1 (5 bases). With 0 bases removed from V and 1 base from J, the gap between germline ends came to 12 bases. The CDR3 covers 16 residues. CDR1 is SGHKS, CDR2 YYEKEE, per germline (reference sequence).

The rearrangement joins TRBV27 to TRBJ2-1, with 7 bases fitting TRBD1. Germline loops: CDR1 MNHEY, CDR2 SMNVEV (reference sequence). V was pared by 0 bases and J by 5 bases, with 10 bases of the junction left unmatched. The CDR3 has 17 residues. The CDR3 bases are TGTGCCAGCAGTTTATCCCAGACAGGGCAGAGGAACAATGAGCAGTTCTTC. Its translation: CASSLSQTGQRNNEQFF.

The rearrangement links TRBV7-9 to TRBJ2-1; 8 positions agree with TRBD2. The CDR3 loop spans 18 amino acids. Germline V gives CDR1 SEHNR, CDR2 FQNEAQ (reference sequence). V was clipped by 4 bases and J by 6 bases; unmatched bases: 17. The CDR3 spells CASSSPGLAGRLGNEQFF. Here the CDR3 DNA reads TGTGCCAGCAGCTCGCCCGGACTAGCCGGGAGACTTGGCAATGAGCAGTTCTTC.

This chain joins TRBV6-5 and TRBJ2-4; tentatively, D is TRBD2 (6 bases). The CDR3 runs to 14 residues. The germline CDR1 and CDR2 sequences are MNHEY and SVGAGI. Between the trimmed V and J ends, which lost 6 bases and 1 base, there was a span of 10 bases. CDR3 loop: CASRASVAKNIQYF. CDR3 nucleotide sequence: TGTGCCAGCAGAGCTAGCGTGGCCAAAAACATTCAGTACTTC.

This clone was observed once. The chain combines TRBV15 with TRBJ2-1, with a possible D match to TRBD1 (6 bases). V was pared by 4 bases and J by 7 bases, with 20 bases between. CDR3 length: 16 amino acids. In germline, CDR1 is LNHNV, CDR2 YYDKDF (reference sequence). In DNA form, the CDR3 reads TGTGCCACCAGCACACAGGACAGAAACGGGCGGAATGAGCAGTTCTTC. Amino acids: CATSTQDRNGRNEQFF.

As concerns this clone: An end of the junction does not agree with germline; a read error may underlie this. The rearrangement uses TRBV7-7 and TRBJ2-5; tentatively, D is TRBD2 (7 bases). This CDR3 spans 14 amino acids. Germline lookup yields CDR1 SSHAT and CDR2 FNYEAQ (reference sequence). As DNA, the CDR3 is TGTGCTAGCAGCAAGGGGAGGGGGTCGGAGACCCAGTACTTC. The encoded protein is CASSKGRGSETQYF.

CDR3 protein: CASSQDSGSPGEFF. DNA of the CDR3: TGTGCCAGCAGCCAAGATTCGGGGAGTCCCGGAGAGTTCTTC. This chain joins TRBV3-1 (or the pseudogene TRBV3-2) and TRBJ2-1; TRBD2 might be the D (5 bases). Germline values: CDR1 LGHDT, CDR2 YNNKEL (reference sequence). The CDR3 has 14 residues. V lost 0 bases, J lost 14 bases, and 17 bases lay in between.

This clone was found a few times. The chain joins TRBV19 to TRBJ2-3; TRBD1 matches 7 bases. Looked up from germline, CDR1 is LNHDA and CDR2 is SQIVND (reference sequence). The CDR3 extends over 15 amino acids. Losses at the gene ends were 6 bases for V and 5 bases for J; bases not matched to a gene: 11. CDR3 DNA sequence: TGTGCCAGTAGCCCTTCCGGGACAGTCGGAGATACGCAGTATTTT. It specifies CASSPSGTVGDTQYF.